The T cell receptor beta chain under discussion was sequenced for a study of glioma-infiltrating T cells after dendritic cell vaccination. Study outcomes and limitations: Longer survival after dendritic cell vaccination followed higher pretreatment TIL content.

Details on this clone: Its antigen remains unidentified.

Germline V gives CDR1 ENHRY, CDR2 SYGVKD. V shed 9 bases and J shed 2 bases, with 14 bases lying between them. The CDR3 covers 15 residues. Primers: 60 V beta forward and 13 J beta reverse. Sequencing used immunoSEQ multiplex PCR; TCRdb keeps in-frame clones, though not all of them. The sample records over 90,000 clones, roughly four fifths being singletons. Specimen: blood, collected before dendritic cell vaccination. This chain uses TRBV10-3 with TRBJ2-6; the D is unclear. This TCR was recovered from a human donor with glioblastoma. The CDR3 loop reads CAIPNGQAGANVLTF. The CDR3 nucleotides are TGTGCCATTCCAAACGGCCAGGCTGGGGCCAACGTCCTGACTTTC.